Described below is a single T cell receptor (beta chain) sequence and its context. Its antigen is as yet unknown. The data stem from a study of shared clonotypes between healthy human individuals. Background on the study: A couple of female and a few male donors aged 18 to 49 were enrolled.

Naive CD8 cells were CD45RO-negative, positively selected for CCR7, excluding terminally differentiated effector memory CD45RA+ cells. Healthy and HIV-negative, the adult donors had no recent acute infections or vaccinations. The method was immunoSEQ multiplex PCR; TCRdb's version includes in-frame clones alone and lacks a portion of them. Of about 750,000 clones in the sample, 80% to 95% were seen once. Notes on the study in general: The study found roughly 5% of naive CD4 clonotypes shared across a few donors.

The material sequenced was naive CD8+ T cells sorted from blood. The receptor was isolated from a man aged 25 to 45 in good health.

The CDR3 here is CASRRASGLNNEQFF. The CDR3 DNA follows: TGTGCCAGCAGGAGAGCTAGCGGGCTAAACAATGAGCAGTTCTTC. The genes are TRBV6-6 and TRBJ2-1, with 8 bases fitting TRBD2. The V gene's germline CDR1 is MNHNY and CDR2 SVGAGI (reference sequence). V lost 6 bases and J lost 5; bases outside the gene matches: 9. The CDR3 has 15 amino acids.